A selection of T cell receptor beta chains follows, all from one sample in a study of blood T cell repertoires in COVID-19. Method: immunoSEQ multiplex PCR; TCRdb's copy keeps in-frame clones and lacks some. The sample contains 85,000 to 95,000 clones, approximately 92% of which appear only once. Source material: peripheral blood. The receptors originated from a woman older than 75 with active COVID-19. Each CDR3 is given without its conserved first and last residue. The D gene is left open where the match is weak.

D gene	V gene	J gene	CDR3 protein
NA	TRBV28	TRBJ2-1	ASSPHGPGMNNEQF
TRBD2	TRBV2	TRBJ2-1	ASSWREGFSYNEQF
NA	TRBV19	TRBJ2-2	ASSIGQSNTGELF
NA	TRBV6-1	TRBJ2-6	ASSDTLKPSGANVLT
TRBD2	TRBV19	TRBJ2-5	ASKGTSGRETQY
NA	TRBV6-5	TRBJ2-1	ASSFYVGAEQF
TRBD2	TRBV9	TRBJ2-2	ASSGTSLYDSGELF
NA	TRBV5-1	TRBJ2-5	ASSLRGQETQY
NA	TRBV7-2	TRBJ1-3	AGGSGNTIY
NA	TRBV28	TRBJ2-2	ASSSVVYTGELF
NA	TRBV30	TRBJ2-3	AWSRRRPGSGTDTQY
NA	TRBV3-1/TRBV3-2	TRBJ1-2	ASSPSEGPGYGYT
NA	TRBV7-2	TRBJ1-2	ASSFVGLPYGYT
NA	TRBV5-1	TRBJ2-3	ASRAEADTQY
TRBD1	TRBV15	TRBJ2-2	ATSRTGGAGGELF
TRBD2	TRBV5-6	TRBJ2-3	ASSDLGLAVTDTQY
NA	TRBV3-1/TRBV3-2	TRBJ2-7	ASSPDTAYEQY
NA	TRBV25-1	TRBJ2-7	ASSEWGGDPYEQY
NA	TRBV19	TRBJ1-6	ASMDGSSYNSPLH
TRBD2	TRBV4-1	TRBJ2-3	ASSPRAPSVAGGPPDTQY
NA	TRBV21-1	TRBJ2-5	ASSKTRRGGETQY
NA	TRBV19	TRBJ2-4	ASSMGGPDRVGNIQY
TRBD1	TRBV6-1	TRBJ1-4	ASSERGGGLEKLF
NA	TRBV2	TRBJ1-5	ASSPQSGQPQH
NA	TRBV19	TRBJ2-2	ASGGRANTGELF
TRBD2	TRBV29-1	TRBJ2-3	STNSGRGTDTQY
TRBD1	TRBV11-3	TRBJ2-3	ASKGAGDTQY
NA	TRBV18	TRBJ1-5	ASSPGYGGSNQPQH
TRBD2	TRBV5-1	TRBJ2-3	ASSPPGTSGGGNTQY
NA	TRBV6-5	TRBJ2-7	ASSLLGSGYEQY
TRBD2	TRBV27	TRBJ2-1	ASSPQRTSGRISGSYNEQF
NA	TRBV18	TRBJ2-1	ASLQSPDSEQF
TRBD1	TRBV7-2	TRBJ1-6	ASSSSSTGVSSPLH
TRBD2	TRBV7-2	TRBJ2-1	ASSLLTSGRTNEQF
NA	TRBV29-1	TRBJ1-1	SVATWTVNTEAF
TRBD1	TRBV4-1	TRBJ2-1	ASSQVIGTGTYNEQF
NA	TRBV11-2	TRBJ2-1	ASSLVFSGSSYNEQF
TRBD2	TRBV6-6	TRBJ2-7	ASRILAGGSEQY
NA	TRBV6-5	TRBJ1-6	ASSSSYYNSPLH
TRBD2	TRBV18	TRBJ2-1	ASSWLAGSYNEQF
TRBD2	TRBV13	TRBJ2-7	ASSSRSGTVAYEQY
NA	TRBV6-6	TRBJ2-1	ASSYQPQGNEQF
TRBD1	TRBV2	TRBJ2-1	ASSVEQGNEQF
TRBD2	TRBV13	TRBJ2-1	ASSYVGEGRNEQF
TRBD1	TRBV6-2/TRBV6-3	TRBJ2-1	ASSPPGTGRYYGYNEQF
TRBD1	TRBV4-1	TRBJ1-1	ASSQDRGRTEAF
NA	TRBV11-1	TRBJ2-5	ASRPYPGEETQY
TRBD2	TRBV7-9	TRBJ2-1	ASSLVSGSGVNEQF
TRBD2	TRBV6-5	TRBJ2-1	ASKGLAGGNEQF
NA	TRBV28	TRBJ1-2	ASRPGTHYGYT
TRBD2	TRBV6-5	TRBJ2-1	ASSYKLAGYNEQF
TRBD2	TRBV19	TRBJ2-1	ASMGLAGGSSYNEQF
NA	TRBV15	TRBJ2-3	ATSAWGGGTDTQY